This T cell receptor (beta chain) was documented in a study of blood T cell repertoires in COVID-19. Assay used: immunoSEQ multiplex PCR; TCRdb lists only in-frame clones, some missing. This table has 80,000 to 100,000 clones, about 74% appearing once. V was cut by 0 bases and J by 1 base, with 9 bases left in between. The CDR3 loop spans 15 amino acids. From germline, CDR1 is MNHEY and CDR2 SVGAGI. The chain links TRBV6-5 to TRBJ1-2, with D unresolved. The TCR comes from a man in his 70s with COVID-19, enrolled during active disease. The sample was peripheral blood. Here the CDR3 DNA reads TGTGCCAGCAGTTACTCCCCAGACAATAACTATGGCTACACCTTC. This sequence encodes CASSYSPDNNYGYTF.